This T cell receptor (beta chain) was captured in a study of technical replicates of blood from a few donors. This CDR3 has 16 residues. V was shortened by 2 bases and J by 7 bases, with 17 bases between the two germline ends. CDR1 is MRHNA and CDR2 is SNTAGT in the germline V gene. Profiled with immunoSEQ multiplex PCR; TCRdb holds only in-frame clones, not every one. The sample contains more than 65,000 clones, 88% of which appear only once. The receptor was derived from a human donor in good health. Some clones in this sample may be carry-over from other donors' samples. Sequencing used PBMCs. The chain has TRBV6-4 and TRBJ1-4; D is unclear. As DNA, the CDR3 is TGTGCCAGCAGTGACCTACCCTGGGTGGGGAGTGAAAAACTGTTTTTT. Its protein product is CASSDLPWVGSEKLFF.